A selection of T cell receptor beta chains follows, all from one sample in a study of T cell responses to AZD1222 COVID-19 vaccine. Clones were read by immunoSEQ multiplex PCR, and TCRdb kept only the in-frame ones, dropping some. There are 84,000 or so clones in the sample; roughly 89% occur only once, and approximately 2.1% lies in the top ten. Sequencing used peripheral blood, obtained on day 0 of AZD1222 vaccination. The source of these receptors is an adult in good health. Both conserved end residues are part of each CDR3. D genes are given only for firm matches. A row's size may be missing; if present it is once, few, many or a size class.

size | D | J | V | DNA | CDR3
NA | NA | TRBJ1-2 | TRBV7-9 | TGTGCCAGCTCCCCAATGAACAGGGATCGGGGCTACACCTTC | CASSPMNRDRGYTF
NA | TRBD1 | TRBJ2-1 | TRBV30 | TGTGCCTGGGGAGGACAGGGGGAAAGGCTGGGTGAGCAGTTCTTC | CAWGGQGERLGEQFF
NA | TRBD1 | TRBJ2-5 | TRBV6-2/TRBV6-3 | TGTGCCAGCAGCGCGGGACAGGGAGGAGAGACCCAGTACTTC | CASSAGQGGETQYF
NA | NA | TRBJ2-7 | TRBV30 | TGTGCCTGGAAACTGAATCAATACGAGCAGTACTTC | CAWKLNQYEQYF
NA | NA | TRBJ2-3 | TRBV7-9 | TGTGCCAGCAGCTTAGCAGCCGAGGATACGCAGTATTTT | CASSLAAEDTQYF
NA | NA | TRBJ1-3 | TRBV30 | TGTGCCTGGAGCCCGGAGGGGGGCTTCTCTGGAAACACCATATATTTT | CAWSPEGGFSGNTIYF
NA | NA | TRBJ2-2 | TRBV27 | TGTGCCAGCAGTTCGATGGGTGGGGTGGCCGGGGAGCTGTTTTTT | CASSSMGGVAGELFF
NA | NA | TRBJ1-5 | TRBV27 | TGTGCCAGCAGTTTTCTGGGGGTTCAGCCCCAGCATTTT | CASSFLGVQPQHF
NA | NA | TRBJ1-2 | TRBV28 | TGTGCCAGCAGTTTCGAGACGGGAAACTATGGCTACACCTTC | CASSFETGNYGYTF
NA | NA | TRBJ1-5 | TRBV30 | TGTGCCTGGACCTCGGGGACTTCGGGCCTTTATAGCAATCAGCCCCAGCATTTT | CAWTSGTSGLYSNQPQHF
NA | NA | TRBJ1-1 | TRBV19 | TGTGCCAGTAGTTTACAGGGTACTCCTATGAACACTGAAGCTTTCTTT | CASSLQGTPMNTEAFF
NA | NA | TRBJ1-3 | TRBV6-5 | TGTGCCAGCAGTTACTCTGAGGGGTATACCGGAAACACCATATATTTT | CASSYSEGYTGNTIYF
NA | NA | TRBJ2-7 | TRBV27 | TGTGCCAGCAGTTTGAAAGGCATACCTCCATCCTACGAGCAGTACTTC | CASSLKGIPPSYEQYF
NA | NA | TRBJ1-2 | TRBV27 | TGTGCCAGCAGTTTAAAGGGATCCTCCGGCTACACCTTC | CASSLKGSSGYTF
NA | TRBD1 | TRBJ2-2 | TRBV3-1/TRBV3-2 | TGTGCCAGCAGGACGACAGGGGCCCAGAACACCGGGGAGCTGTTTTTT | CASRTTGAQNTGELFF
NA | NA | TRBJ1-1 | TRBV18 | TGTGCCAGCTCCCCACCTAGGGCCAACACGAACACTGAAGCTTTCTTT | CASSPPRANTNTEAFF
NA | NA | TRBJ2-1 | TRBV29-1 | TGCAGCGTTTCCGGGACAAGCGTATACAATGAGCAGTTCTTC | CSVSGTSVYNEQFF
once | NA | TRBJ2-1 | TRBV10-1 | TGCGCCAGCAGTGAGGGCAGACGGGGGAACAATGAGCAGTTCTTC | CASSEGRRGNNEQFF
NA | TRBD1 | TRBJ1-3 | TRBV6-6 | TGTGCCAGCACCCACAGACAGGGGAGCTCTGGAAACACCATATATTTT | CASTHRQGSSGNTIYF
NA | TRBD2 | TRBJ2-3 | TRBV10-1 | TGCGCCAGCAGTGTCTCCTCCAGCGGGAGTTTAGATACGCAGTATTTT | CASSVSSSGSLDTQYF
NA | NA | TRBJ2-1 | TRBV7-2 | TGTGCCAGCAGCCCCCAGGGCGGGATAGAGAGAAATGAGCAGTTCTTC | CASSPQGGIERNEQFF
NA | NA | TRBJ2-2 | TRBV7-2 | TGTGCCAGCAGCTTAAGCGGTAACACCGGGGAGCTGTTTTTT | CASSLSGNTGELFF
NA | NA | TRBJ1-6 | TRBV4-3 | TGCGCCAGCAGCCAAGTTTGGGGTTCCTCTGGGAATTCACCCCTCCACTTT | CASSQVWGSSGNSPLHF
NA | TRBD1 | TRBJ1-4 | TRBV19 | TGTGCCAGTAGTATGAAGGGGGCAGGAAAACTGTTTTTT | CASSMKGAGKLFF
NA | NA | TRBJ1-4 | TRBV6-5 | TGTGCCAGCAGTACCCAGGGTTACGGTGAAAAACTGTTTTTT | CASSTQGYGEKLFF
NA | TRBD1 | TRBJ2-1 | TRBV30 | TGTGCCTGGAGTGAACAGGGGATCGATGAGCAGTTCTTC | CAWSEQGIDEQFF
NA | TRBD2 | TRBJ2-3 | TRBV27 | TGTGCCAGCAGTTTATTACTAGCGGGGGTCACAGATACGCAGTATTTT | CASSLLLAGVTDTQYF
NA | TRBD1 | TRBJ2-2 | TRBV7-9 | TGTGCCAGCAGTGATTTTACAGGGGGCACCGGGGAGCTGTTTTTT | CASSDFTGGTGELFF
NA | NA | TRBJ1-1 | TRBV11-2 | TGTGCCAGCAGCTTAGGACCAAAGAACACTGAAGCTTTCTTT | CASSLGPKNTEAFF
NA | NA | TRBJ1-1 | TRBV5-6 | TGTGCCAGCAGCTTGAGCGGCGGAGCTTTCTTT | CASSLSGGAFF
NA | NA | TRBJ2-1 | TRBV5-4 | TGTGCCAGCAGCTTGGCGGGGGGCGCCTACAATGAGCAGTTCTTC | CASSLAGGAYNEQFF
NA | NA | TRBJ2-7 | TRBV18 | TGTGCCAGCTCAGCCCAGGGGGGGTCCTACGAGCAGTACTTC | CASSAQGGSYEQYF
NA | TRBD1 | TRBJ2-7 | TRBV6-2/TRBV6-3 | TGTGCCAGCAGTTCGAGGACCTACAGGGGGACCCACGAGCAGTACTTC | CASSSRTYRGTHEQYF
NA | NA | TRBJ2-3 | TRBV6-1 | TGTGCCAGCAGTGAGGGGGCGACAGATACGCAGTATTTT | CASSEGATDTQYF
NA | NA | TRBJ2-1 | TRBV4-3 | TGCGCCAGCAGCCAAGAGAGGACCCCCATCGGAGATGAGCAGTTCTTC | CASSQERTPIGDEQFF
NA | TRBD1 | TRBJ1-5 | TRBV5-5 | TGTGCCAGCAGCTTGGTAGGGTCAGGGGGAGGTCAGCCCCAGCATTTT | CASSLVGSGGGQPQHF
NA | NA | TRBJ1-1 | TRBV6-5 | TGTGCCAGCAGTTACTCCGACAACACTGAAGCTTTCTTT | CASSYSDNTEAFF
few | TRBD1 | TRBJ2-7 | TRBV29-1 | TGCAGCGCCGTGGGACAGGGGGCCTACGAGCAGTACTTC | CSAVGQGAYEQYF
NA | NA | TRBJ2-1 | TRBV7-8 | TGTGCCAGCAGCTTAGTCCGGGGTGAGCAGTTCTTC | CASSLVRGEQFF
NA | TRBD1 | TRBJ1-6 | TRBV6-4 | TGTGCCAGCAGTGACTCGATGGCAGGGGGGTCACCCCTCCACTTT | CASSDSMAGGSPLHF
NA | NA | TRBJ1-5 | TRBV30 | TGTGCCTGGAGTGAGCTGGGCAATCAGCCCCAGCATTTT | CAWSELGNQPQHF
NA | TRBD1 | TRBJ1-2 | TRBV29-1 | TGCAGCGCTCAAGGACAGGGGCTATCACACTACACCTTC | CSAQGQGLSHYTF
few | NA | TRBJ1-1 | TRBV5-1 | TGCGCCAGCAGCCGGGAGGGGAACACTGAAGCTTTCTTT | CASSREGNTEAFF
NA | NA | TRBJ1-5 | TRBV6-2/TRBV6-3 | TGTGCCAGCAGCCCTCCGTCCGTGGTTCAGCCCCAGCATTTT | CASSPPSVVQPQHF
NA | TRBD1 | TRBJ1-1 | TRBV5-1 | TGCGCCAGCAGCCTCGGACAGGGGGGACGGAACACTGAAGCTTTCTTT | CASSLGQGGRNTEAFF
NA | NA | TRBJ2-1 | TRBV15 | TGTGCCACCAGCAGAGGTCAAAGTTCGTCCAGCGTCTACAATGAGCAGTTCTTC | CATSRGQSSSSVYNEQFF
NA | TRBD2 | TRBJ2-7 | TRBV5-4 | TGTGCCAGCAGCGTGGGACTAGCGGGAGTCGAGCAGTACTTC | CASSVGLAGVEQYF
NA | NA | TRBJ2-2 | TRBV4-2 | TGTGCCAGCAGCCAAGGGGGTTTCAGGGGGAACACCGGGGAGCTGTTTTTT | CASSQGGFRGNTGELFF
NA | TRBD1 | TRBJ1-4 | TRBV18 | TGTGCCAGCTCACCGGGACAGGGGGGTGAAAAACTGTTTTTT | CASSPGQGGEKLFF
NA | NA | TRBJ1-1 | TRBV4-3 | TGCGCCAGCAGCCCTCTCGACCTGAACACTGAAGCTTTCTTT | CASSPLDLNTEAFF
NA | TRBD2 | TRBJ2-2 | TRBV3-1/TRBV3-2 | TGTGCCAGCAGACAAACCCCGGGACTAGCGGGGGGGCCTCTCACCGGGGAGCTGTTTTTT | CASRQTPGLAGGPLTGELFF
few | NA | TRBJ2-3 | TRBV6-2/TRBV6-3 | TGTGCCAGCAGTACCGGGACACCCCGTCGCACAGATACGCAGTATTTT | CASSTGTPRRTDTQYF
NA | NA | TRBJ1-3 | TRBV6-1 | TGTGCCAGCAGTGACCCACCAGGCCACTCTGGAAACACCATATATTTT | CASSDPPGHSGNTIYF
NA | TRBD2 | TRBJ2-1 | TRBV10-2 | TGCGCCAGCTCGGGAGGCCCCTACAATGAGCAGTTCTTC | CASSGGPYNEQFF
once | TRBD1 | TRBJ2-7 | TRBV18 | TGTGCCAGCTCACCTCCGAGACAGGGGTCCTACGAGCAGTACTTC | CASSPPRQGSYEQYF